A selection of T cell receptor beta chains follows, all from one sample in a study of T cell responses to AZD1222 COVID-19 vaccine. Only in-frame clones appear in the TCRdb table, and some are missing; sequencing was by immunoSEQ multiplex PCR. Found here are roughly 120,000 clones, roughly 89% of them singletons; the top ten hold about 7.1%. This specimen was peripheral blood, taken 28 days after the second AZD1222 dose. These receptor sequences come from an adult who received the AZD1222 COVID-19 vaccine. Both conserved end residues are part of each CDR3. The D gene is left open where the match is weak. Some rows have no size entry. The others give once, few or many, or a class for an expanded clone.

J	D	V	size	CDR3	DNA
TRBJ1-1	.	TRBV20-1	.	CSASPPMNTEAFF	TGCAGTGCTAGTCCCCCAATGAACACTGAAGCTTTCTTT
TRBJ2-1	.	TRBV2	.	CASSDPSSGYNEQFF	TGTGCCAGCAGCGACCCTAGTAGCGGATACAATGAGCAGTTCTTC
TRBJ2-5	TRBD2	TRBV5-4	.	CASSVPTSGRAGETQYF	TGTGCCAGCAGCGTTCCTACTAGCGGGAGGGCCGGGGAGACCCAGTACTTC
TRBJ2-7	.	TRBV30	.	CAWSAPTQDTYEQYF	TGTGCCTGGAGTGCCCCCACCCAGGACACCTACGAGCAGTACTTC
TRBJ2-3	.	TRBV5-1	.	CASSLEGTDTQYF	TGCGCCAGCAGCTTGGAGGGCACAGATACGCAGTATTTT
TRBJ2-2	.	TRBV28	.	CASRTTYVTGELFF	TGTGCCAGCAGGACCACCTACGTAACCGGGGAGCTGTTTTTT
TRBJ1-4	.	TRBV4-3	.	CASSRIWDPTNEKLFF	TGCGCCAGCAGCCGCATCTGGGACCCAACTAATGAAAAACTGTTTTTT
TRBJ2-4	TRBD2	TRBV11-2	.	CASSERTSGLAKNIQYF	TGTGCCAGCAGCGAACGTACTAGCGGTCTAGCCAAAAACATTCAGTACTTC
TRBJ2-7	.	TRBV11-1	.	CASSPDSSYEQYF	TGTGCCAGCAGCCCCGACAGTTCCTACGAGCAGTACTTC
TRBJ2-3	TRBD2	TRBV5-6	.	CASSLRLAGATQYF	TGTGCCAGCAGCTTGAGGCTAGCGGGGGCAACGCAGTATTTT
TRBJ2-5	.	TRBV27	.	CASSLLPSEGGETQYF	TGTGCCAGCAGTTTACTGCCTAGCGAGGGGGGAGAGACCCAGTACTTC
TRBJ2-5	TRBD2	TRBV7-9	once	CASSLRAAGEETQYF	TGTGCCAGCAGCTTAAGGGCCGCGGGGGAGGAGACCCAGTACTTC
TRBJ2-7	TRBD1	TRBV4-3	.	CASSHLYRGAYEQYF	TGCGCCAGCAGCCACCTTTACAGGGGGGCCTACGAGCAGTACTTC
TRBJ2-7	.	TRBV20-1	.	CSASMWEAVKTYEQYF	TGCAGTGCTAGTATGTGGGAAGCGGTAAAAACCTACGAGCAGTACTTC
TRBJ2-5	.	TRBV19	.	CASSRRAEAETQYF	TGTGCCAGCTCCCGGCGAGCGGAGGCTGAGACCCAGTACTTC
TRBJ2-7	.	TRBV15	.	CATSRDRVYEQYF	TGTGCCACCAGCAGAGATCGGGTTTACGAGCAGTACTTC
TRBJ2-7	.	TRBV4-1	.	CASSQDQVSYEQYF	TGCGCCAGCAGCCAAGATCAGGTGTCCTACGAGCAGTACTTC
TRBJ1-6	TRBD1	TRBV7-6	.	CASSSRTGASSYNSPLHF	TGTGCCAGCAGCTCGAGGACAGGGGCGAGTTCCTATAATTCACCCCTCCACTTT
TRBJ1-2	.	TRBV3-1/TRBV3-2	.	CASSQMEGGYTF	TGTGCCAGCAGCCAGATGGAGGGGGGCTACACCTTC
TRBJ2-1	TRBD2	TRBV4-3	.	CASSQDPGLASNEQFF	TGCGCCAGCAGCCAAGATCCGGGACTAGCGTCCAATGAGCAGTTCTTC
TRBJ2-7	.	TRBV18	once	CASSPRGEQYF	TGTGCCAGCTCACCCCGCGGGGAGCAGTACTTC